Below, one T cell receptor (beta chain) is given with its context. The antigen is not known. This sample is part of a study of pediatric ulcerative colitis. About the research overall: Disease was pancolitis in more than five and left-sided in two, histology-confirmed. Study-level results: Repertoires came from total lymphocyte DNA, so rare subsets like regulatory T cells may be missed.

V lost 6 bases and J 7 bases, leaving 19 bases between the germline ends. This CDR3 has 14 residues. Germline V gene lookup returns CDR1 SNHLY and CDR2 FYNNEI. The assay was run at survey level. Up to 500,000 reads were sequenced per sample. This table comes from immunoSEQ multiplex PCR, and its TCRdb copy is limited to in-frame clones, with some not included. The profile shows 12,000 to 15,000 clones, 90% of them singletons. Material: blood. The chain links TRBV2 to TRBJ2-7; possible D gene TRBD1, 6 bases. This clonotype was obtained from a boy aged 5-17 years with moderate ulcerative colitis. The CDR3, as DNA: TGTGCCAGCAGGGAGAATTCACAGGGACGTGAGCAGTACTTC. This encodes CASRENSQGREQYF. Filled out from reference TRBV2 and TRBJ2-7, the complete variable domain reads EPEVTQTPSHQVTQMGQEVILRCVPISNHLYFYWYRQILGQKVEFLVSFYNNEISEKSEIFDDQFSVERPDGSNFTLKIRSTKLEDSAMYFCASRENSQGREQYFGPGTRLTVT.